This paragraph covers one TCR beta chain sequence. Germline CDR1 is SGHVS and CDR2 is FNYEAQ. CDR3 size: 15 residues. Trimming took off 5 bases at V and 9 bases at J, with 20 bases between the two ends. This entry belongs to a study of shared clonotypes between healthy human individuals. Profiled with immunoSEQ multiplex PCR; TCRdb holds only in-frame clones, not every one. The table has 2 million to 2.5 million clones, about 90% seen once; the top ten hold approximately 0.4%. The chain employs TRBV7-6 and TRBJ2-1; tentative D call: TRBD1 (6 bases). This TCR derives from a young man in good health. Some clones in this sample may be carry-over from other donors' samples. Sequencing input: naive CD4+ T cells from PBMCs. Subset of the sample: CD45RA+ positively selected. The CDR3, as DNA: TGTGCCAGCAGCCTCAGACAGGCGTCCCCGCCTGAGCAGTTCTTC. As protein: CASSLRQASPPEQFF.